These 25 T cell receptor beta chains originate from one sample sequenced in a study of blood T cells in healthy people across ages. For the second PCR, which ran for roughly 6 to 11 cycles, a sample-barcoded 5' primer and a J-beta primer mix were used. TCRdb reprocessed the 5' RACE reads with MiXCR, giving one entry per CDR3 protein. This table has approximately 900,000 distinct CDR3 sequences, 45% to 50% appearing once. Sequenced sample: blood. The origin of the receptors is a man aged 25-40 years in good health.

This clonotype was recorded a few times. DNA for the CDR3: TGTGCCAGCAGCGCACCTCGGGGGGCAACCTACGAGCAGTACTTC. Translating it yields CASSAPRGATYEQYF. This sequence joins TRBV7-2 and TRBJ2-7; TRBD2 might be the D (7 bases). V lost 5 bases and J 2 bases, leaving 16 bases between the germline ends. This CDR3 has 15 residues. In germline, CDR1 is SGHTA, CDR2 FQGNSA.

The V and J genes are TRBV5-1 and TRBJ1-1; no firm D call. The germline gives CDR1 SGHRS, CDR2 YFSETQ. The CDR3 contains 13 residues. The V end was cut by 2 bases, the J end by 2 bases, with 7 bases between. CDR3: CASSFLTNTEAFF. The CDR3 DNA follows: TGCGCCAGCAGCTTCCTTACAAACACTGAAGCTTTCTTT. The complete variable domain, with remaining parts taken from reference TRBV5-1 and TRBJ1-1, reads KAGVTQTPRYLIKTRGQQVTLSCSPISGHRSVSWYQQTPGQGLQFLFEYFSETQRNKGNFPGRFSGRQFSNSRSEMNVSTLELGDSALYLCASSFLTNTEAFFGQGTRLTVV.

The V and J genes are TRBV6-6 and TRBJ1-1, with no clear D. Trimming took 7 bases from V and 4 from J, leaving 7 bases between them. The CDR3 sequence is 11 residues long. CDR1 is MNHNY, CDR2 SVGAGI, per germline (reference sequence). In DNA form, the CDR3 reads TGTGCCAGCACCGAGACCACTGAAGCTTTCTTT. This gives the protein CASTETTEAFF.

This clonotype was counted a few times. This chain's CDR3 is CASTAGGAAVFF. The DNA for the CDR3 is TGTGCCAGCACAGCGGGGGGGGCCGCGGTGTTCTTC. V and J are TRBV6-5 and TRBJ2-1; 10 bases align to TRBD2. CDR3 length: 12 residues. Germline V gene sequence: CDR1 MNHEY, CDR2 SVGAGI. The V gene end was trimmed by 7 bases and the J gene end by 15 bases; junction bases not matched to a gene: 9.

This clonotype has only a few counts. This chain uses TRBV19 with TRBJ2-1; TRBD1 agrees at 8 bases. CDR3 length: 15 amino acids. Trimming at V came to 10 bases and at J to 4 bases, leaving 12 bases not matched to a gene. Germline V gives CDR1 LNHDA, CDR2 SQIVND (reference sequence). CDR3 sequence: CATRPPGTGYNEQFF. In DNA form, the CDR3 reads TGTGCCACTCGACCTCCCGGGACAGGATACAATGAGCAGTTCTTC.

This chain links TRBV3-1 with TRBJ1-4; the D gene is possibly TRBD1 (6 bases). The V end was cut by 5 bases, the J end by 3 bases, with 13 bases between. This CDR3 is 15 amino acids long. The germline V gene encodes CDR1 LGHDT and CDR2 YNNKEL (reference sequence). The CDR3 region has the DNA TGTGCCAGCAGCTTCCGGACAGAATCTAATGAAAAACTGTTTTTT. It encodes CASSFRTESNEKLFF.

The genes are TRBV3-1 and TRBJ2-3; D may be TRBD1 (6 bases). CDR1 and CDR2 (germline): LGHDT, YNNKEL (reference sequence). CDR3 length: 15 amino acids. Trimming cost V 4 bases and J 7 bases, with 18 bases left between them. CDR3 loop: CASSPPGTPGNTQYF. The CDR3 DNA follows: TGTGCCAGCAGCCCCCCTGGGACACCCGGAAATACGCAGTATTTT.

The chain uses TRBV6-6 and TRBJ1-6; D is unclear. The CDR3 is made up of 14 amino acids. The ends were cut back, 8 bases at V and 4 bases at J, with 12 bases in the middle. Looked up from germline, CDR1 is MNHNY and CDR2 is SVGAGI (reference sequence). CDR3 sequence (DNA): TGTGCCAGCTCCGACCCGATGTATAATTCACCCCTCCACTTT. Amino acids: CASSDPMYNSPLHF.

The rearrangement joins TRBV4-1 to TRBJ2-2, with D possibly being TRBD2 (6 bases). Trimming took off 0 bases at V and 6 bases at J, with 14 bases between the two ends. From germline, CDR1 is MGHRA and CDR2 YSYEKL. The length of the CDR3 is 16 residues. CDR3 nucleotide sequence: TGCGCCAGCAGCCAAGAGACTAGGCTAGCTGCCGGGGAGCTGTTTTTT. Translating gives CASSQETRLAAGELFF.

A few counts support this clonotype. The CDR3 DNA reads TGCGCCAGCAGCTTGAACGGGGGGGCGGCACAAGAGACCCAGTACTTC. This encodes CASSLNGGAAQETQYF. The chain is built from TRBV5-1 and TRBJ2-5; TRBD2 aligns across 8 bases. The CDR3 contains 16 residues. Germline CDR1 is SGHRS and CDR2 is YFSETQ. V lost 1 base, J lost 2 bases, and 7 bases stayed unmatched.

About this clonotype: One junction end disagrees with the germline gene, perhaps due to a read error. CDR3 in amino acids: CASILGLAEETQYF. The CDR3 nucleotides read TGCGCCAGCATCTTGGGCCTAGCGGAAGAGACCCAGTACTTC. The chain couples TRBV5-1 to TRBJ2-5, with 7 bases matching TRBD2. The CDR3 spans 14 residues. Germline V gives CDR1 SGHRS, CDR2 YFSETQ.

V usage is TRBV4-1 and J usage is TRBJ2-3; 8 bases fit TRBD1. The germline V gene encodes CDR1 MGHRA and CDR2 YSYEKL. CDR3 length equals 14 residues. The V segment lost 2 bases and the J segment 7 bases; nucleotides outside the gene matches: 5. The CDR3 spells CASSQPTGVNTQYF. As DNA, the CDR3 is TGCGCCAGCAGCCAACCGACAGGGGTAAATACGCAGTATTTT.

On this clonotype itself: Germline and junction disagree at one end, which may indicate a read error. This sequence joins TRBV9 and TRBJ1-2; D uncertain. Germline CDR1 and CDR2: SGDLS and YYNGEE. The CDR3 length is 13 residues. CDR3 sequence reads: CACSVTESYGYTF. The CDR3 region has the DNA TGTGCCTGCAGCGTGACCGAGTCCTATGGCTACACCTTC.

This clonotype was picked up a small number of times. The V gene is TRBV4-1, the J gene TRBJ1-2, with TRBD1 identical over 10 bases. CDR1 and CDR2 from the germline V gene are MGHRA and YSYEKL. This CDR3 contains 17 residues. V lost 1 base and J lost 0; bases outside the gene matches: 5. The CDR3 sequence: CASSQGTGGLANYGYTF. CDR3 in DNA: TGCGCCAGCAGCCAAGGGACAGGGGGTTTAGCTAACTATGGCTACACCTTC.

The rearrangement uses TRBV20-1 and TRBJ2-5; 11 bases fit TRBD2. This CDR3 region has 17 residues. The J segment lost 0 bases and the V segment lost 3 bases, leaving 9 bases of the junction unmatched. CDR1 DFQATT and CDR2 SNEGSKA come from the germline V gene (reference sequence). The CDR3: CSASLPGGLADQETQYF. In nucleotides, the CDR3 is TGCAGTGCTAGCCTCCCCGGGGGACTAGCGGACCAAGAGACCCAGTACTTC.

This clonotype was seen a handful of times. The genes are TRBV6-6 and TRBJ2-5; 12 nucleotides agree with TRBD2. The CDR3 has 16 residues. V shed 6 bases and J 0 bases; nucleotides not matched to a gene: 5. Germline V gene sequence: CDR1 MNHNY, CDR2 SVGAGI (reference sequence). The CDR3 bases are TGTGCCAGCAGGAGCACTAGCGGGGGGTACCAAGAGACCCAGTACTTC. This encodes CASRSTSGGYQETQYF.

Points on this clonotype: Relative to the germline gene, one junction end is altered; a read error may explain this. This CDR3 is CASGFAGAYEQYF. DNA for the CDR3: TGTGCCAGCGGTTTCGCCGGGGCCTACGAGCAGTACTTC. This chain connects TRBV12-3 or TRBV12-4 to TRBJ2-7; D possibly corresponds to TRBD2 (5 bases). The CDR3 totals 13 residues.

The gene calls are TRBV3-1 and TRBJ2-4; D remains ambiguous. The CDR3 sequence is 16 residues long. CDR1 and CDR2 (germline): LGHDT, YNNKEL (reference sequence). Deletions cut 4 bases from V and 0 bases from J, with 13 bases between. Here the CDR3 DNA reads TGTGCCAGCAGCCCTGACGACTGTCTAGCCAAAAACATTCAGTACTTC. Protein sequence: CASSPDDCLAKNIQYF.

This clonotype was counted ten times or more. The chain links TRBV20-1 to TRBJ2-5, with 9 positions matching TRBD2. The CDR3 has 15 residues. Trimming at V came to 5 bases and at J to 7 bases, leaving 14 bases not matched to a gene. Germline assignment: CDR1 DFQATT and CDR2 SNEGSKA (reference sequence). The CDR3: CSAPRASGELRTQYF. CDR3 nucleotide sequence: TGCAGTGCTCCTCGGGCTAGCGGGGAGTTGAGGACCCAGTACTTC.

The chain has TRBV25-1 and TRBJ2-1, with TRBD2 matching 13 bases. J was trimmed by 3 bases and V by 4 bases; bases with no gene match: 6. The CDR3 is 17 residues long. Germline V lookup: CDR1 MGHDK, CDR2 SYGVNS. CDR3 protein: CASSGGLAGTHYNEQFF. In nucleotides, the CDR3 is TGTGCCAGCAGTGGGGGACTAGCGGGGACCCACTACAATGAGCAGTTCTTC.

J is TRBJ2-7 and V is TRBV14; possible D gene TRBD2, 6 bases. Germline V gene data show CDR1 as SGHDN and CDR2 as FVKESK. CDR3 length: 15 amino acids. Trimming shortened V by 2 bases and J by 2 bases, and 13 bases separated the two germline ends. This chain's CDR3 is CASSQWPGVAYEQYF. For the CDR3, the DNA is TGTGCCAGCAGCCAATGGCCGGGGGTCGCCTACGAGCAGTACTTC. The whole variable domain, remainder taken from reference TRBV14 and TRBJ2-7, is EAGVTQFPSHSVIEKGQTVTLRCDPISGHDNLYWYRRVMGKEIKFLLHFVKESKQDESGMPNNRFLAERTGGTYSTLKVQPAELEDSGVYFCASSQWPGVAYEQYFGPGTRLTVT.

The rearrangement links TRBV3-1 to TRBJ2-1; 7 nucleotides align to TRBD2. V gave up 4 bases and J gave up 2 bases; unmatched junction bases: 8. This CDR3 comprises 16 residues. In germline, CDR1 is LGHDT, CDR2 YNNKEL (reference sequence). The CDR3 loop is CASSRLGGGPYNEQFF. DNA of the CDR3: TGTGCCAGCAGCCGTTTGGGCGGGGGACCCTACAATGAGCAGTTCTTC.

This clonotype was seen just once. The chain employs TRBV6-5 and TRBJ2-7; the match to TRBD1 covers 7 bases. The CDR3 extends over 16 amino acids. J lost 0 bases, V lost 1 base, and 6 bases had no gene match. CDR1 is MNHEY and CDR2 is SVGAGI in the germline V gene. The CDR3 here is CASSYFSRGSSYEQYF. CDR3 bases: TGTGCCAGCAGTTACTTCTCCAGGGGGAGCTCCTACGAGCAGTACTTC.

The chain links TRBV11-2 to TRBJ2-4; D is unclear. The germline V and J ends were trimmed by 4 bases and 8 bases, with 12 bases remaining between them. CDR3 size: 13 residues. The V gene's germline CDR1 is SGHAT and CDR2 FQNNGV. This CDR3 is CASSSGPKDIQYF. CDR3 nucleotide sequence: TGTGCCAGCAGCTCCGGGCCCAAGGACATTCAGTACTTC.

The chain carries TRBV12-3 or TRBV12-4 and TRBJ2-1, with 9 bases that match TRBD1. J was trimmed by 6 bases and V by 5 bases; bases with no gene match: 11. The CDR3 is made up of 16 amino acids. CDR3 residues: CASSQSGTGGINEQFF. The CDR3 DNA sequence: TGTGCCAGCAGTCAATCCGGTACAGGGGGCATCAATGAGCAGTTCTTC.